One and the same sample provided the 25 T cell receptor beta chains below, sequenced in a study of T cells in Graves' hyperthyroidism and ophthalmopathy. TCR beta CDR3 sequences were amplified from RNA transcripts. In the first-round RT-PCR of the TCR CDR3, the HTBI primer set was used. A single record per CDR3 protein comes from TCRdb applying MiXCR to the multiplex PCR reads. The sample contains 350,000 to 400,000 distinct CDR3 sequences, less than 20% of which appear only once. Sequenced input: blood. The receptors shown here come from a man aged 18 to 30 with Graves' ophthalmopathy.

This clonotype was seen only a few times. The J gene is TRBJ2-5, the V gene TRBV3-1, with D perhaps matching TRBD2 (6 bases). Per the germline V gene, CDR1 is LGHDT and CDR2 is YNNKEL (reference sequence). The CDR3 contains 15 residues. V was shortened by 1 base and J by 5 bases, with 14 bases between the two germline ends. The DNA of the CDR3 is TGTGCCAGCAGCCAAGCTGGGACTCTGGGGGAGACCCAGTACTTC. This sequence encodes CASSQAGTLGETQYF.

This clonotype was recorded many times. The chain is built from TRBV2 and TRBJ1-5; D gene unclear. Trimming pared 3 bases from V and 6 bases from J, leaving 12 bases between. The CDR3 has 14 residues. The germline gives CDR1 SNHLY, CDR2 FYNNEI. The CDR3 loop reads CASSEAGGPQPQHF. The CDR3, as DNA: TGTGCCAGCAGTGAGGCTGGAGGGCCTCAGCCCCAGCATTTT.

The chain combines TRBV20-1 with TRBJ2-7; weak D call: TRBD2 (5 bases). Deletions cut 3 bases from V and 1 base from J, with 16 bases between. The CDR3 has 15 residues. CDR1 and CDR2 (germline): DFQATT, SNEGSKA (reference sequence). The CDR3 nucleotides are TGCAGTGCTAGGGGAACTCAAACGGGGTCCTACGAGCAGTACTTC. This translates into CSARGTQTGSYEQYF.

The table lists this clonotype with a few counts. V and J are TRBV5-1 and TRBJ1-6, with D perhaps TRBD1 (6 bases). Deletions cut 3 bases from V and 15 bases from J, with 25 bases between. This CDR3 region has 16 residues. The germline V gene encodes CDR1 SGHRS and CDR2 YFSETQ. CDR3 loop: CASSSGHPPPAQLLHF. CDR3 coding DNA: TGCGCCAGCAGCTCGGGACACCCCCCCCCCGCGCAACTCCTCCACTTT.

This clonotype was picked up many times. The chain carries TRBV5-1 and TRBJ2-7; 8 nucleotides match TRBD1. In germline, CDR1 is SGHRS, CDR2 YFSETQ. V shed 4 bases and J 5 bases; nucleotides not matched to a gene: 8. The CDR3 loop spans 14 amino acids. The CDR3 DNA is TGCGCCAGCAGCCTCCGGGACAGGTGGCACGAGCAGTACTTC. Residues: CASSLRDRWHEQYF.

This clonotype appeared a single time. A much larger clone differs by one base, so this may be a read error. This rearrangement joins TRBV7-8 to TRBJ2-3; D is unclear. V was cut by 2 bases and J by 4 bases, with 7 bases left in between. Germline CDR1 is SGHVS and CDR2 is FQNEAQ. CDR3 length: 13 amino acids. The CDR3 DNA is TGTGCCAGCAGCTTACTCCCGTCAGATACGCAGTATTTT. It yields the protein CASSLLPSDTQYF.

V usage is TRBV18 and J usage is TRBJ2-6; the match to TRBD1 covers 7 bases. Germline CDR1 KGHSH, CDR2 LQKENI. Unmatched junction bases numbered 7, after V lost 5 bases and J lost 0 bases. The CDR3 consists of 17 residues. This CDR3 reads CASSVTGTVSGANVLTF. For the CDR3, the DNA is TGTGCCAGCTCAGTTACCGGGACAGTCTCTGGGGCCAACGTCCTGACTTTC.

V usage is TRBV28 and J usage is TRBJ2-6, with 8 bases lining up with TRBD1. Per the germline V gene, CDR1 is MDHEN and CDR2 is SYDVKM. This CDR3 contains 16 residues. Unmatched junction bases numbered 11, after V lost 10 bases and J lost 3 bases. CDR3 sequence: CATLGQDFSGANVLTF. The CDR3 region has the DNA TGTGCCACCTTGGGACAGGACTTTAGTGGGGCCAACGTCCTGACTTTC.

This clonotype was counted once. The chain combines TRBV28 with TRBJ2-1; 10 bases line up with TRBD1. V shed 5 bases and J 8 bases; nucleotides not matched to a gene: 12. Per germline, CDR1 MDHEN and CDR2 SYDVKM. The CDR3 contains 16 residues. The CDR3 nucleotides are TGTGCCAGCAGTCCAACCGGGACAGGGGCGGTGGATGAGCAGTTCTTC. Amino acid sequence: CASSPTGTGAVDEQFF.

This clonotype was detected once. CDR3 DNA: TGTGCCAGCAGCAGGGGATTGAGCGGCCAAGAGACCCAGTACTTC. This sequence encodes CASSRGLSGQETQYF. This rearrangement joins TRBV9 to TRBJ2-5; D is tentatively TRBD1 or TRBD2 (5 bases each). Per germline, CDR1 SGDLS and CDR2 YYNGEE. Trimming took off 4 bases at V and 1 base at J, with 14 bases between the two ends. CDR3 length: 15 residues.

This clonotype was recorded at least ten times. V is TRBV20-1 and J is TRBJ1-1, with 9 bases aligning to TRBD1. Trimming cost V 3 bases and J 5 bases; bases outside gene matches: 10. The V gene's germline CDR1 is DFQATT and CDR2 SNEGSKA (reference sequence). The CDR3 is 15 amino acids. CDR3 sequence (DNA): TGCAGTGCTAGTCCACAGGGGGCTTTGGGGACTGAAGCTTTCTTT. This codes for CSASPQGALGTEAFF.

For this clonotype: A single base separates this from a much larger clone, so it may be a read error. Since no conserved phenylalanine or tryptophan closes the CDR3, a read error is the likely cause. This chain uses TRBV6-2 or TRBV6-3 with TRBJ1-2; 7 bases are shared with TRBD1. Germline CDR1 is MNHEY and CDR2 is SVGEGT. The V and J ends lost 6 bases and 3 bases, in that order; junction bases with no gene match: 4. The CDR3 has 13 residues. The CDR3 loop reads CASRDRDDYGYTS. Written as DNA, the CDR3 is TGTGCCAGCAGAGACAGGGACGACTATGGCTACACCTCC.

CDR3 residues: CASSIVADTYGYTF. The CDR3 nucleotides are TGTGCCAGTAGTATAGTGGCGGATACCTATGGCTACACCTTC. The rearrangement joins TRBV19 to TRBJ1-2, with D hard to call. Trimming removed 1 base at V and 4 bases at J, with 10 bases between. This CDR3 is 14 amino acids long. The germline CDR1 and CDR2 sequences are LNHDA and SQIVND (reference sequence). The whole variable domain, filled in from reference TRBV19 and TRBJ1-2, reads DGGITQSPKYLFRKEGQNVTLSCEQNLNHDAMYWYRQDPGQGLRLIYYSQIVNDFQKGDIAEGYSVSREKKESFPLTVTSAQKNPTAFYLCASSIVADTYGYTFGSGTRLTVV.

This clonotype occurred many times. This sequence joins TRBV6-6 and TRBJ1-2; the D gene is possibly TRBD1 (6 bases). The CDR3 sequence is 16 residues long. Between the trimmed V and J ends, which lost 0 bases and 0 bases, there was a span of 11 bases. Germline loops: CDR1 MNHNY, CDR2 SVGAGI (reference sequence). The CDR3 is CASSYSSGGANYGYTF. In nucleotides, the CDR3 is TGTGCCAGCAGTTACTCCTCGGGGGGCGCTAACTATGGCTACACCTTC.

The DNA for the CDR3 is TGTGCCAGCAGCCAAGCCGGGACAGGCCGCTCTGGGGCCAACGTCCTGACTTTC. It specifies CASSQAGTGRSGANVLTF. This rearrangement joins TRBV14 to TRBJ2-6, with TRBD1 identical over 8 bases. Looked up from germline, CDR1 is SGHDN and CDR2 is FVKESK. The V segment lost 1 base and the J segment 0 bases; nucleotides outside the gene matches: 5. The CDR3 sequence is 18 residues long.

The chain employs TRBV4-1 and TRBJ2-1, with D possibly being TRBD2 (6 bases). The CDR3 is 15 amino acids. V was pared by 4 bases and J by 5 bases, with 15 bases between. CDR1 and CDR2 (germline): MGHRA, YSYEKL. The CDR3 DNA follows: TGCGCCAGCAGCCTCCTAGGCGGCGGGAACAATGAGCAGTTCTTC. Protein product: CASSLLGGGNNEQFF.

This clonotype was detected only a few times. V gene TRBV6-1 combines with J gene TRBJ2-2; D perhaps matches TRBD1 (6 bases). Trimming took off 8 bases at V and 6 bases at J, with 13 bases between the two ends. The length of the CDR3 is 13 residues. The germline CDR1 and CDR2 sequences are MNHNS and SASEGT. The CDR3 spells CASSQGSAGELFF. The CDR3 region has the DNA TGTGCCAGCTCCCAGGGGTCGGCCGGGGAGCTGTTTTTT.

This clonotype has at least ten counts. The chain has TRBV28 and TRBJ1-2; 12 bases are shared with TRBD1. After removal of 4 bases from V and 4 bases from J, the junction contained 28 bases not matched to a gene. The CDR3 has 23 amino acids. Germline lookup yields CDR1 MDHEN and CDR2 SYDVKM. In DNA form, the CDR3 reads TGTGCCAGCAGTTCCACCCGCGTAGTCGGGACAGGGGGCGCAGGTTTTGTAATCTATGGCTACACCTTC. As protein: CASSSTRVVGTGGAGFVIYGYTF.

The J gene is TRBJ1-5, the V gene TRBV20-1; 9 nucleotides align to TRBD1. V trimming: 8 bases; J trimming: 6 bases; junction bases outside the gene matches: 11. The CDR3 consists of 14 residues. Looked up from germline, CDR1 is DFQATT and CDR2 is SNEGSKA (reference sequence). CDR3 loop: CSTTTGGAGQPQHF. The CDR3 DNA follows: TGCAGTACAACCACAGGGGGCGCAGGTCAGCCCCAGCATTTT.

The chain employs TRBV28 and TRBJ2-7; 8 nucleotides line up with TRBD1. This CDR3 spans 14 amino acids. The trim removed 5 bases at V and 6 bases at J, leaving 9 bases unmatched. Per the germline V gene, CDR1 is MDHEN and CDR2 is SYDVKM. Written as DNA, the CDR3 is TGTGCCAGCAGTCGCCCCGGGACAGGTGGCGAGCAGTACTTC. This encodes CASSRPGTGGEQYF. The entire variable domain, with the rest obtained from reference TRBV28 and TRBJ2-7, is as follows: DVKVTQSSRYLVKRTGEKVFLECVQDMDHENMFWYRQDPGLGLRLIYFSYDVKMKEKGDIPEGYSVSREKKERFSLILESASTNQTSMYLCASSRPGTGGEQYFGPGTRLTVT.

In this sample, this clonotype turned up many times. The chain joins TRBV28 to TRBJ2-7; no definite D call. The V end was cut by 8 bases, the J end by 5 bases, with 19 bases between. The CDR3 is 14 amino acids. Germline V gene data show CDR1 as MDHEN and CDR2 as SYDVKM. Here the CDR3 DNA reads TGTGCCAGCGTTAAGGCCCTAGGTAGCCACGAGCAGTACTTC. Protein product: CASVKALGSHEQYF.

The V and J genes are TRBV2 and TRBJ2-5; a possible D gene is TRBD2 (6 bases). The V end was cut by 2 bases, the J end by 2 bases, with 12 bases between. The CDR3 loop spans 15 amino acids. From germline, CDR1 is SNHLY and CDR2 FYNNEI. In nucleotides, the CDR3 is TGTGCCAGCAGTGAAACCCCTAGCGTTCAAGAGACCCAGTACTTC. Protein product: CASSETPSVQETQYF.

This clonotype was found a few times. The CDR3 sequence: CASSLERDYNEQFF. CDR3 nucleotides: TGCGCCAGCAGCTTGGAGCGAGACTACAATGAGCAGTTCTTC. This chain links TRBV5-1 with TRBJ2-1; D unresolved. Germline loops: CDR1 SGHRS, CDR2 YFSETQ. With 0 bases removed from V and 3 bases from J, the gap between germline ends came to 7 bases. The CDR3 is made up of 14 amino acids.

This clonotype has a single count. DNA of the CDR3: TGTGCCAGTCAGGGGATGAACACTGAAGCTTTCTTT. This encodes CASQGMNTEAFF. The rearrangement joins TRBV27 to TRBJ1-1; perhaps TRBD1 as D (6 bases). The germline CDR1 and CDR2 sequences are MNHEY and SMNVEV (reference sequence). The CDR3 is 12 amino acids. The germline V and J ends were trimmed by 9 bases and 0 bases, with 8 bases remaining between them.

The V and J genes are TRBV5-1 and TRBJ2-2; 7 nucleotides match TRBD2. This CDR3 region has 14 residues. Per germline, CDR1 SGHRS and CDR2 YFSETQ. J gave up 4 bases and V 6 bases, and 6 bases lay outside the gene matches. CDR3 amino acids: CASKATGGTGELFF. CDR3 DNA sequence: TGCGCCAGCAAAGCGACGGGAGGCACCGGGGAGCTGTTTTTT. The complete variable domain, with remaining parts taken from reference TRBV5-1 and TRBJ2-2, reads KAGVTQTPRYLIKTRGQQVTLSCSPISGHRSVSWYQQTPGQGLQFLFEYFSETQRNKGNFPGRFSGRQFSNSRSEMNVSTLELGDSALYLCASKATGGTGELFFGEGSRLTVL.